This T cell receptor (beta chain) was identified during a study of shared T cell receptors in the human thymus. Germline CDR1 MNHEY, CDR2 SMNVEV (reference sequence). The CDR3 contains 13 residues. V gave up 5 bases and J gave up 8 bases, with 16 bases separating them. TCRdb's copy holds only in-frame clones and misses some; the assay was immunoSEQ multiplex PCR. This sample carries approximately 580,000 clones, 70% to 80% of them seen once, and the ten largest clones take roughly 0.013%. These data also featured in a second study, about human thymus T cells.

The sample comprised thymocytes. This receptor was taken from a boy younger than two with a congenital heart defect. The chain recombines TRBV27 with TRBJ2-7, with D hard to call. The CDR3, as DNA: TGTGCCAGCAGTACCGACCCGACACACAAGCAGTACTTC. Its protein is CASSTDPTHKQYF.